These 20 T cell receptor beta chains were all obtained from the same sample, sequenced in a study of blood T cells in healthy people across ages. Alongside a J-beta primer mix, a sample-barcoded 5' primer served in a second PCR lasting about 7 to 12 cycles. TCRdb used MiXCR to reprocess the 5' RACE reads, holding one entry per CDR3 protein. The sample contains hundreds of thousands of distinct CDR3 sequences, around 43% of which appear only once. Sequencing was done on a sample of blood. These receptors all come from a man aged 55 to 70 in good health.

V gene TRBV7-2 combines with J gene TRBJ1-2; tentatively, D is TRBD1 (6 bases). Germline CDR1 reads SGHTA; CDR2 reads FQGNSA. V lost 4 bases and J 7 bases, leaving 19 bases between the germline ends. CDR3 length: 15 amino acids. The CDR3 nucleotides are TGTGCCAGCAGCTCCCAACGAGGGGGGGGTGCTGGCTACACCTTC. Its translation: CASSSQRGGGAGYTF.

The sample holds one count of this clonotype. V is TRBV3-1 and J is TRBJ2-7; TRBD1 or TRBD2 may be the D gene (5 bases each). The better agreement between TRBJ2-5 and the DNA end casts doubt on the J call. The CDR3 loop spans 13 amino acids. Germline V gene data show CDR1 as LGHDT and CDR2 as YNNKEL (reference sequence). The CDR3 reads CASRLGVPGTQYF. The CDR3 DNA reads TGTGCCAGCAGACTAGGGGTCCCGGGGACCCAGTACTTC.

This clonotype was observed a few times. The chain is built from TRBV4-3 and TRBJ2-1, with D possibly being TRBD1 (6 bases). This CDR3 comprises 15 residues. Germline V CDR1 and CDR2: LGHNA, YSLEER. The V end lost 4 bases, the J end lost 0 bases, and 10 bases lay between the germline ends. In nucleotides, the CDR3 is TGCGCCAGCAGCCCCGGACAGACCTCCTACAATGAGCAGTTCTTC. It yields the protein CASSPGQTSYNEQFF.

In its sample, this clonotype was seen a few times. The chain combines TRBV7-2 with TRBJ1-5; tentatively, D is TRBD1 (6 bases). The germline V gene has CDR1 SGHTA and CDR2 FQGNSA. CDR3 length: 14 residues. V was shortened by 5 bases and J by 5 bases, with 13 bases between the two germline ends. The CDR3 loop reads CASSPTGLYQPQHF. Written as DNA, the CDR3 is TGTGCCAGCAGCCCGACAGGTCTATATCAGCCCCAGCATTTT.

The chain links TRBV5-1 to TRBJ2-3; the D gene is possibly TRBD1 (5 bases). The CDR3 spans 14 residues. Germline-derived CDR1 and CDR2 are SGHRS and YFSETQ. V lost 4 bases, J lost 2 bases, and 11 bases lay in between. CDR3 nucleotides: TGCGCCAGCAGCCCCGACAGCCCCACAGATACGCAGTATTTT. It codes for CASSPDSPTDTQYF.

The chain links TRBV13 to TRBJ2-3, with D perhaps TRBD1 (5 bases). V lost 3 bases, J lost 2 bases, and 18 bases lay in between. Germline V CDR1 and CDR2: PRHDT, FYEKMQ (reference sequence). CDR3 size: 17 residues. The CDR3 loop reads CASSFLSTETLTDTQYF. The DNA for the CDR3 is TGTGCCAGCAGCTTCTTATCGACAGAGACACTCACAGATACGCAGTATTTT.

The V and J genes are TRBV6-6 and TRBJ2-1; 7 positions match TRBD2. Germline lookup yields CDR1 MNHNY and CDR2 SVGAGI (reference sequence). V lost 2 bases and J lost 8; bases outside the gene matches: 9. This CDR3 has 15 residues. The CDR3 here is CASSYGGVNGDEQFF. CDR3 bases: TGTGCCAGCAGTTACGGGGGGGTTAATGGCGATGAGCAGTTCTTC.

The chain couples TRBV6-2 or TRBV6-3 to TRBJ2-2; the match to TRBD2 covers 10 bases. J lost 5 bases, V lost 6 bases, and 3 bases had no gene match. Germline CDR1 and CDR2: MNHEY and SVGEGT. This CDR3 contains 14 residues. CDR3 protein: CASRSGLATGELFF. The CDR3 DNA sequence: TGTGCCAGCAGATCGGGACTAGCGACCGGGGAGCTGTTTTTT.

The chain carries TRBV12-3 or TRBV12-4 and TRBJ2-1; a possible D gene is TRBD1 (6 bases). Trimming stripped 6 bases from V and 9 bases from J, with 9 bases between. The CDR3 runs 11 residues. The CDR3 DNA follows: TGTGCCAGCAGGGCGGACAGTGAGCAGTTCTTC. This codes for CASRADSEQFF.

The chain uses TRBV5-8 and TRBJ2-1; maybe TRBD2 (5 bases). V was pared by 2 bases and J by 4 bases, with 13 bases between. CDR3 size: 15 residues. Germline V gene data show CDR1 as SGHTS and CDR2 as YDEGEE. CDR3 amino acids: CASSLRASRYNEQFF. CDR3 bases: TGTGCCAGCAGCTTAAGGGCTAGCCGTTACAATGAGCAGTTCTTC.

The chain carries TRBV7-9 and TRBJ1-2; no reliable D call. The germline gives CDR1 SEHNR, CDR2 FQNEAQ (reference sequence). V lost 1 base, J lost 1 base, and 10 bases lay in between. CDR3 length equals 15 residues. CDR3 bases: TGTGCCAGCAGCTTAGATGGAGGACTTAACTATGGCTACACCTTC. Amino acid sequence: CASSLDGGLNYGYTF.

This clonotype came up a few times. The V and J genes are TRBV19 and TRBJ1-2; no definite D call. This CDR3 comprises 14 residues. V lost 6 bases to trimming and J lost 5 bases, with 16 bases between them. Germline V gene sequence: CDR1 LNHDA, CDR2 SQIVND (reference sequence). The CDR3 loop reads CASSALAGPYGYTF. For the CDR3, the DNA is TGTGCCAGTAGCGCCCTGGCAGGCCCGTATGGCTACACCTTC.

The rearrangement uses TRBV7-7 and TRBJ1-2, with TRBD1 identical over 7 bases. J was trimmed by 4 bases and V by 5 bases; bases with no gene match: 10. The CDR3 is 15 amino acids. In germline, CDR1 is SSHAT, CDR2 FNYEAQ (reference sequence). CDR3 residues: CASSIRTGRSYGYTF. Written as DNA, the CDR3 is TGTGCCAGCAGCATCCGGACAGGCCGATCCTATGGCTACACCTTC.

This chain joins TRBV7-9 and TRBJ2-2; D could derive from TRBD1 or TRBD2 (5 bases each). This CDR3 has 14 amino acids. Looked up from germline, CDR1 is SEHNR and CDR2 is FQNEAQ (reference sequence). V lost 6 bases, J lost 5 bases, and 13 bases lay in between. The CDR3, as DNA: TGTGCCAGCAGGGGAACGGGGCGGACCGGGGAGCTGTTTTTT. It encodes CASRGTGRTGELFF. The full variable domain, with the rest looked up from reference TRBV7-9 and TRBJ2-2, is DTGVSQNPRHKITKRGQNVTFRCDPISEHNRLYWYRQTLGQGPEFLTYFQNEAQLEKSRLLSDRFSAERPKGSFSTLEIQRTEQGDSAMYLCASRGTGRTGELFFGEGSRLTVL.

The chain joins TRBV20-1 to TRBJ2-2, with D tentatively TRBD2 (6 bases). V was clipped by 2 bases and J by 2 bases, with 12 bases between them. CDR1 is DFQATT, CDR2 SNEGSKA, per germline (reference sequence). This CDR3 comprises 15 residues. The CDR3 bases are TGCAGTGCTAGAAACGGGGGAAGTAACACCGGGGAGCTGTTTTTT. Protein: CSARNGGSNTGELFF.

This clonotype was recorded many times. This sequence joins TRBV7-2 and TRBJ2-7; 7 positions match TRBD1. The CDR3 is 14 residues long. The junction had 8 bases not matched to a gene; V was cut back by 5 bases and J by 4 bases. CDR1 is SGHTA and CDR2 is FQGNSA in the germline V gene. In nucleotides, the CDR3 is TGTGCCAGCAGCCCAGGGGGAGAGTGGTACGAGCAGTACTTC. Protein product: CASSPGGEWYEQYF.

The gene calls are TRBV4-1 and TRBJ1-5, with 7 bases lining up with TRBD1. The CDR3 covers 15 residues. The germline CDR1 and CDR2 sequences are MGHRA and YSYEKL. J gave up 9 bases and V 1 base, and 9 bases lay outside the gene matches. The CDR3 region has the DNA TGCGCCAGCAGCCAAGGGGACAGTGCTACTTGGCCCCAGCATTTT. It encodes CASSQGDSATWPQHF.

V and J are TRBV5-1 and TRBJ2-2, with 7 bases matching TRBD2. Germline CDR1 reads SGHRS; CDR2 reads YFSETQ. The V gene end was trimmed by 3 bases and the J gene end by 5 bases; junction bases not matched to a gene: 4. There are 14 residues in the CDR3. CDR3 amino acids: CASSSGGGTGELFF. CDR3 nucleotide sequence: TGCGCCAGCAGCTCGGGGGGAGGAACCGGGGAGCTGTTTTTT.

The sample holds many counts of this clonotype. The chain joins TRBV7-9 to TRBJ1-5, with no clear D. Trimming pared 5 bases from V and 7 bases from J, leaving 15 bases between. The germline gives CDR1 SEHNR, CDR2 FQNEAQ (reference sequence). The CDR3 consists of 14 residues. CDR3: CASSTAVENQPQHF. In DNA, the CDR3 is TGTGCCAGCAGCACCGCAGTGGAAAACCAGCCCCAGCATTTT.

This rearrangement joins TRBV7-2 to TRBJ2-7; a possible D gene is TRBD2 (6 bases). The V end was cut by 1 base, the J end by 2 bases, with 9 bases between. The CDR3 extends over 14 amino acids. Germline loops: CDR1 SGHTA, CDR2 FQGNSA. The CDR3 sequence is CASSLVLATYEQYF. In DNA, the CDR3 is TGTGCCAGCAGCTTAGTCCTAGCGACCTACGAGCAGTACTTC.